This TCR beta chain was sequenced for a study of blood T cells in healthy people across ages. This clonotype occurred many times. Sample-barcoded 5' priming and a J-beta primer mix drove a second PCR of about 6 to 12 cycles. TCRdb reprocessed the 5' RACE reads with MiXCR, giving one entry per CDR3 protein. The data hold 700,000 to 1,000,000 distinct CDR3 sequences, with 44% observed a single time. Trimming took 3 bases from V and 3 from J, leaving 6 bases between them. The V gene's germline CDR1 is ENHRY and CDR2 SYGVKD. The CDR3 has 12 amino acids. The sequence derives from a man aged 55-75 years in good health. Source material: blood. The J gene is TRBJ2-7, the V gene TRBV10-3, with a tentative D call TRBD1 (5 bases). CDR3 region: CAISDDSYEQYF. For the CDR3, the DNA is TGTGCCATCAGTGACGACAGCTACGAGCAGTACTTC.